This TCR beta chain was found in a study of T cells in Graves' hyperthyroidism and ophthalmopathy. Study findings and constraints: Most clonotypes expanded in thyroid above 0.001 were likewise present in blood.

J gave up 1 base and V 4 bases, and 7 bases lay outside the gene matches. There are 16 residues in the CDR3. Per the germline V gene, CDR1 is KGHSH and CDR2 is LQKENI. RNA transcripts served as the template for amplifying TCR beta CDR3 regions. First-round RT-PCR with HTBI primers amplified the TCR CDR3 region. A single record per CDR3 protein comes from TCRdb applying MiXCR to the multiplex PCR reads. The sample records a few hundred thousand distinct CDR3 sequences, 13% to 15% being singletons. Comments on this clonotype: Its antigen is currently unknown.

Hyperthyroidism of Graves' type that showed no ophthalmopathy progression within 18 months was stable. Patients showing uncontrolled infection, other autoimmune disease, pregnancy or lactation were ineligible. This TCR derives from a woman aged 40 to 50 with Graves' hyperthyroidism. The sequenced sample consisted of blood. V usage is TRBV18 and J usage is TRBJ2-5, with 9 bases fitting TRBD1. In nucleotides, the CDR3 is TGTGCCAGCTCACTCCCCGGGACAGGGATCCAAGAGACCCAGTACTTC. Amino acid sequence: CASSLPGTGIQETQYF.